A selection of T cell receptor beta chains follows, all from one sample in a study of CD8+ T cells in alopecia areata. Data came from immunoSEQ multiplex PCR; TCRdb stores just in-frame clones and leaves some out. The table shows almost 250,000 clones, with 67% occurring only once. Sequenced here: CD4+ T cells sorted from blood, sampled at week 0. These receptors were obtained from a human donor with alopecia areata. Each CDR3 is given without its conserved first and last residue. D genes are given only for firm matches.

v_gene	j_gene	len	d_gene	CDR3aa
TRBV6-7	TRBJ1-6	14	-	ASSYPYRRLNSPLH
TRBV5-1	TRBJ2-1	12	-	ASSSDRTILGQF
TRBV5-1	TRBJ1-6	12	-	ASSFDGNNSPLH
TRBV29-1	TRBJ2-2	11	-	SVARDGTGELF
TRBV19	TRBJ1-2	13	-	ASSIDPGQVHGYT
TRBV30	TRBJ1-5	12	-	AWSTTHSNQPQH
TRBV4-3	TRBJ2-1	14	-	ASSQWFGGGAGEQF
TRBV2	TRBJ1-5	10	-	ASTEGNQPQH
TRBV29-1	TRBJ2-3	12	-	SVVSVTSTDTQY
TRBV30	TRBJ2-7	11	-	AWTTGVNYEQY
TRBV30	TRBJ2-6	16	TRBD1	AFSRDRGFPLTANVLT
TRBV29-1	TRBJ2-1	13	TRBD1	SVGPGQGRGVEQF
TRBV29-1	TRBJ2-5	11	-	SVEAHPGETQY
TRBV19	TRBJ1-5	12	-	ASSMRGIGQPQH
TRBV30	TRBJ1-1	11	-	AWTVRGGTEAF
TRBV4-1	TRBJ1-2	12	-	ASSQGPLGYGYT
TRBV9	TRBJ2-7	11	-	ASSVGQASEQY
TRBV6-5	TRBJ2-1	12	TRBD1	ASSLRDSANEQF
TRBV29-1	TRBJ1-1	9	-	AVGKGAEAF
TRBV5-6	TRBJ1-2	11	-	ASSFGERGGYT
TRBV7-8	TRBJ2-5	9	-	ASSFGETQY
TRBV2	TRBJ2-4	15	TRBD2	ASGGSGGPLGVNIQY
TRBV2	TRBJ1-4	11	TRBD1	ASSLDRDEKLF
TRBV23-1	TRBJ1-6	14	TRBD1	ASSQPTDRSYSPLH
TRBV5-1	TRBJ2-6	14	-	ASSLYWGQGANVLT
TRBV7-9	TRBJ2-7	13	-	ASSPIAGTDYEQY
TRBV20-1	TRBJ1-2	8	-	SAPGGGYT
TRBV30	TRBJ2-5	10	-	AWASRVETQY
TRBV21-1	TRBJ2-7	14	-	ASTSWLQSDTYEQY
TRBV2	TRBJ2-5	10	-	ASSFSEETQY
TRBV29-1	TRBJ1-1	11	-	SVHRDENTEAF
TRBV2	TRBJ2-5	11	TRBD1	ASGGTGGETQY
TRBV29-1	TRBJ2-3	13	-	SVEGRLRGTDTQY
TRBV4-2	TRBJ2-7	14	TRBD1	ASSRGEGTGGYEQY
TRBV5-4	TRBJ2-3	11	TRBD2	ASSSAGPDTQY
TRBV7-2	TRBJ1-2	11	-	ASSQGAYYGYT